This record concerns one T cell receptor beta chain sequence. The antigen is not known. The data were taken from a study of T cell responses to AZD1222 COVID-19 vaccine. Study context: It was second doses at about 4 or about 12 weeks that were pooled. General study results and limits: Clonal diversity may have been underestimated, and the donors were mostly white British, with more females than males. Regions 160-218 and 743-854 dominated among vaccine-associated CD4 TCRs spanning spike. The study identified only five to seven AZD1222 recipients as seropositive at baseline.

Profiling relied on immunoSEQ multiplex PCR, and the TCRdb table lists in-frame clones only, not all of them. The sample has 170,000 or so clones, less than 95% seen once. Losses at the gene ends were 4 bases for V and 9 bases for J; bases not matched to a gene: 3. The CDR3 is 12 amino acids. CDR1 and CDR2 (germline): SGHDN, FVKESK. The sample in question was peripheral blood, obtained on day 0 of AZD1222 vaccination. The receptor was isolated from an adult in good health. This chain joins TRBV14 and TRBJ2-1; 7 bases map to TRBD1. The CDR3 region is CASSPTGVEQFF. In DNA, the CDR3 is TGTGCCAGCAGCCCAACAGGGGTTGAGCAGTTCTTC.